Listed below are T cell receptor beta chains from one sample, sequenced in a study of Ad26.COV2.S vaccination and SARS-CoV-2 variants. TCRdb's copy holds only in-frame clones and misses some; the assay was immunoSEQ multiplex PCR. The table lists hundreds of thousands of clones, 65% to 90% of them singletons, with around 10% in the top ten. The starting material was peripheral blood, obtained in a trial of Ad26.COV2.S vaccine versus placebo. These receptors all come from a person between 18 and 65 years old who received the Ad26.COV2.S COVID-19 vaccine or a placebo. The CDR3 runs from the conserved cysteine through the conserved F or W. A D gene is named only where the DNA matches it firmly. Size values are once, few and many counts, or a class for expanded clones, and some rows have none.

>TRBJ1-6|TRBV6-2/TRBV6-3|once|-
TGTGCCAGCAGTTACCGGCGAATAGAGAATTCACCCCTCCACTTT
CASSYRRIENSPLHF
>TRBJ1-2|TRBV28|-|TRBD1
TGTGCCAGCAGTAGAGGACAGGGAATAGGTGGCTACACCTTC
CASSRGQGIGGYTF
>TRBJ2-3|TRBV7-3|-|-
TGTGCCAGCAGCTCCGGACTATCCACAGATACGCAGTATTTT
CASSSGLSTDTQYF
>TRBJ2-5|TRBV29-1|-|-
TGCAGCGCCGTAATGACAAGACTAGAGGAGACCCAGTACTTC
CSAVMTRLEETQYF
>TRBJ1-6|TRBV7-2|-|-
TGTGCCAGCAGCTTAGCCACAGGGTCACCCCTCCACTTT
CASSLATGSPLHF
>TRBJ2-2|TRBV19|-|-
TGTGCCAGTAGTATTCGGGGGCTAGCTTCAACCGGGGAGCTGTTTTTT
CASSIRGLASTGELFF
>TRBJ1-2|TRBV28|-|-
TGTGCCAGCAGCATACAGGGAACCTATGGCTACACCTTC
CASSIQGTYGYTF
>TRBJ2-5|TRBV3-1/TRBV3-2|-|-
TGTGCCAGCAGCCAAGTAACCGAGACCCAGTACTTC
CASSQVTETQYF
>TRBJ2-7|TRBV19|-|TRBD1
TGTGCCAGTAGTCTCCCGGGACAGGGGAACTCCTACGAGCAGTACTTC
CASSLPGQGNSYEQYF
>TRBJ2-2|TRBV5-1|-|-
TGCGCCAGCAGCTTGGCCAACCGGGTGGCCAACACCGGGGAGCTGTTTTTT
CASSLANRVANTGELFF
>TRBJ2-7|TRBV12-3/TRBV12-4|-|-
TGTGCCAGCAGTTCCCGGGGTTCCTACGAGCAGTACTTC
CASSSRGSYEQYF
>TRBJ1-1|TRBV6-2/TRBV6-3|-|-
TGTGCCAGCAGTCTATTGGACAGAACCACTGAAGCTTTCTTT
CASSLLDRTTEAFF
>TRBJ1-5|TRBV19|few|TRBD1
TGTGCCAGTAGTATACCGACAGGGGGAAAGGGTCAGCCCCAGCATTTT
CASSIPTGGKGQPQHF
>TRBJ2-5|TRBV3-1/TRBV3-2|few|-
TGTGCCAGCAGCCCTATGGCCGCCAGTACAAGGACCCAGTACTTC
CASSPMAASTRTQYF
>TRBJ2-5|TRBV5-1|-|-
TGCGCCAGCAGCTTGACCGGCGAGAGGGGAGAGACCCAGTACTTC
CASSLTGERGETQYF
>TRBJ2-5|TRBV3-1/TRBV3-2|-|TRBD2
TGTGCCAGCAGCCAAGATCCTAACGGGAGGGCCGAAGAGACCCAGTACTTC
CASSQDPNGRAEETQYF
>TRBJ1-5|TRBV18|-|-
TGTGCCAGCTCACCAGGGATTAATCAGCCCCAGCATTTT
CASSPGINQPQHF
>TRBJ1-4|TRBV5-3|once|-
TGTGCCAGAAGCTTTCACCCGCCTGGTGTCGAAAAACTGTTTTTT
CARSFHPPGVEKLFF
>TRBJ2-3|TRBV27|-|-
TGTGCCAGCAGTTCCGTGGGACCGCGGGGATCCGATACGCAGTATTTT
CASSSVGPRGSDTQYF
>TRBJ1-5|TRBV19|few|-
TGTGCCAGTAGTATACCCCCACGGGGGGCGAGTCAGCCCCAGCATTTT
CASSIPPRGASQPQHF
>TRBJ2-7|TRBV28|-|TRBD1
TGTGCCAGCAAAACGGGACAGGGTACCTACGAGCAGTACTTC
CASKTGQGTYEQYF
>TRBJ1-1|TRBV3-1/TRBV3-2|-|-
TGTGCCAGCAGCCAAGATCCGAACACGGGCGGTGCGGCTTTCTTT
CASSQDPNTGGAAFF
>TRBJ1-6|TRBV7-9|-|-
TGTGCCAGCACCTCGAGGGGGATAGAGAATTCACCCCTCCACTTT
CASTSRGIENSPLHF
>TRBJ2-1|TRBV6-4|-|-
TGTGCCAGCAGCAAAACCCCGTCCCCCGAGCAGTTCTTC
CASSKTPSPEQFF
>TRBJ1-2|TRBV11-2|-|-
TGTGCCAGCAGCCCGGTCGGGGGGTCGGGCTACACCTTC
CASSPVGGSGYTF
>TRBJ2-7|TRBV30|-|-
TGTGCCTGGAGTGGTGACCTGCCGAGGAGCGAGCAGTACTTC
CAWSGDLPRSEQYF
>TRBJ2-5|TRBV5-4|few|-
TGTGCCAGCAGCTATCGGGCTAAGACTGAGACCCAGTACTTC
CASSYRAKTETQYF
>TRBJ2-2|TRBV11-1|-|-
TGTGCCAGCAGCTACCGAGAGGGGGCGAACACCGGGGAGCTGTTTTTT
CASSYREGANTGELFF
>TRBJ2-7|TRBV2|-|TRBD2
TGTGCCAGCAGTGAGCGGGAGATCGGCGAGCAGTACTTC
CASSEREIGEQYF
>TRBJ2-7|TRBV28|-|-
TGTGCCAGCAGACCTAGCGTGGGGGAGCAGTACTTC
CASRPSVGEQYF
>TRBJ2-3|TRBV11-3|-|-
TGTGCCAGCAGCTTAGCGGGGGATACGCAGTATTTT
CASSLAGDTQYF
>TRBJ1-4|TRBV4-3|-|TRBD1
TGCGCCAGCAGCCAAGAGGGACAGGGGGGTGAAAAACTGTTTTTT
CASSQEGQGGEKLFF
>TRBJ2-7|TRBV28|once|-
TGTGCCAGCAGTTTTCTCTGGGGTCTATCCTACGAGCAGTACTTC
CASSFLWGLSYEQYF
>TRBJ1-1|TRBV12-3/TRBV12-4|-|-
TGTGCCAGTGAACAGGGTTTGTTCACTGAAGCTTTCTTT
CASEQGLFTEAFF
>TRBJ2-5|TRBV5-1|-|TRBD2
TGCGCCAGCAGCACCTCCGGGACTAGCGAGAAGACCCAGTACTTC
CASSTSGTSEKTQYF
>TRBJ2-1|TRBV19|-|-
TGTGCCAGTAGTATAAGGTCAAGCGCACTAACCTACAATGAGCAGTTCTTC
CASSIRSSALTYNEQFF
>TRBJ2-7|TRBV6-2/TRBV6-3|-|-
TGTGCCAGCAGTCCCCTCTCCTACGAGCAGTACTTC
CASSPLSYEQYF